This T cell receptor (beta chain) was captured by sequencing in a study of blood T cell repertoires in COVID-19. The wider study: COVID-19 samples from acute and convalescent phases originated in the United States, Italy and Spain. The cDNA or gDNA used as material had been derived from T cells, B-cell-depleted T cells, or PBMCs.

The data were produced by immunoSEQ multiplex PCR, yet TCRdb's version contains in-frame clones alone and is incomplete. The sample consists of around 300,000 clones, roughly 89% of them appearing once. The CDR3 length is 14 residues. CDR1 SGHNT and CDR2 YYREEE come from the germline V gene (reference sequence). Note on this clone: The germline gene is not matched at one end of the junction; a read error may be the cause.

Everyone who took part was 18 to 89 years old, and they came from about two dozen US areas. Among Cohort 3 donors, those recovered had two negative PCRs, clearance, or symptom resolution. Specimen: PBMCs or T cells enriched from blood (not recorded which). The genes are TRBV5-4 and TRBJ2-7; tentative D call: TRBD2 (6 bases). This clonotype was obtained from a woman aged 60-75 years who had recovered from COVID-19. The CDR3: CASSSTSASSEQYF. As DNA, the CDR3 is TGTGCCAGCAGCTCGACTAGTGCATCCTCCGAGCAGTACTTC.